The 22 T cell receptor beta chains below were found in one sample sequenced in a study of OX40 agonist ivuxolimab in advanced cancers. Produced via immunoSEQ multiplex PCR; TCRdb's table is partial and in-frame only. There are about 32,000 clones in the sample; less than 90% occur only once, and about a fifth lies in the top ten. Material: CD4+ or CD8+ T cells sorted from blood, obtained in a trial of the OX40 agonist ivuxolimab. These receptors were collected from an adult with an advanced solid tumor such as melanoma, head and neck, liver or kidney cancer.

The chain joins TRBV28 to TRBJ1-2, with unresolved D. The CDR3 runs 13 residues. Trimming stripped 6 bases from V and 4 bases from J, with 12 bases between. In germline, CDR1 is MDHEN, CDR2 SYDVKM. CDR3: CASRGKGGYGYTF. The CDR3, as DNA: TGTGCCAGCAGAGGAAAGGGCGGCTATGGCTACACCTTC.

Comment on this clone: A far larger clone is one nucleotide away, so this likely arose from a read error. The CDR3 spells CANSLTGNTEAFF. DNA for the CDR3: TGTGCCAACAGCTTAACAGGGAACACTGAAGCTTTCTTT. The chain joins TRBV7-8 to TRBJ1-1; tentative D call: TRBD1 (5 bases). The CDR3 has 13 amino acids. The V gene's germline CDR1 is SGHVS and CDR2 FQNEAQ.

This clone was detected only once. The chain links TRBV15 to TRBJ2-7, with a weak D call TRBD2 (6 bases). The CDR3 is made up of 15 amino acids. Germline V lookup: CDR1 LNHNV, CDR2 YYDKDF (reference sequence). Trimming cost V 9 bases and J 0 bases, with 18 bases left between them. DNA of the CDR3: TGTGCCACGAAGCCAACGCGGGGCCCCTCCTACGAGCAGTACTTC. This gives the protein CATKPTRGPSYEQYF.

The V gene is TRBV6-6, the J gene TRBJ2-7, with TRBD1 identical over 7 bases. Germline V gene sequence: CDR1 MNHNY, CDR2 SVGAGI (reference sequence). The CDR3 contains 15 residues. Trimming at V came to 2 bases and at J to 0 bases, leaving 4 bases not matched to a gene. CDR3 in DNA: TGTGCCAGCAGTTACCGGGACAGTGCCTCCTACGAGCAGTACTTC. Amino acid sequence: CASSYRDSASYEQYF.

The chain is built from TRBV4-1 and TRBJ2-7, with TRBD1 matching over 11 bases. Germline V lookup: CDR1 MGHRA, CDR2 YSYEKL. V trimming: 4 bases; J trimming: 7 bases; junction bases outside the gene matches: 6. The CDR3 is 14 amino acids. CDR3 sequence: CASSLGQGAREQYF. The CDR3 DNA follows: TGCGCCAGCAGCCTAGGACAGGGGGCGAGGGAGCAGTACTTC.

This clone was observed once. This chain joins TRBV15 and TRBJ2-1; D possibly corresponds to TRBD2 (7 bases). V lost 5 bases, J lost 12 bases, and 17 bases lay in between. Germline V gene sequence: CDR1 LNHNV, CDR2 YYDKDF (reference sequence). This CDR3 comprises 13 residues. The CDR3 sequence: CATSGGRRGLQFF. In DNA, the CDR3 is TGTGCCACCAGCGGGGGGCGGCGGGGGTTGCAGTTCTTC.

The chain couples TRBV4-2 to TRBJ1-2; D ambiguous. CDR3 length: 15 amino acids. In germline, CDR1 is LGHNA, CDR2 YNFKEQ. V gave up 0 bases and J gave up 3 bases, with 11 bases separating them. This CDR3 is CASSQEEYSDYGYTF. The CDR3 nucleotides read TGTGCCAGCAGCCAAGAGGAGTACAGCGACTATGGCTACACCTTC.

The chain links TRBV28 to TRBJ2-2; 10 bases map to TRBD1. The CDR3 contains 15 residues. Germline CDR1 and CDR2: MDHEN and SYDVKM. V lost 7 bases, J lost 9 bases, and 11 bases stayed unmatched. CDR3 in amino acids: CASTPRDRGAWELFF. In nucleotides, the CDR3 is TGTGCCAGCACTCCCCGGGACAGGGGAGCCTGGGAGCTGTTTTTT.

The CDR3 DNA reads as TGTGCCAGCAGTTACTCCCCGGACAGGGGTAGACAAAAACTGTTTTTT. Translating it yields CASSYSPDRGRQKLFF. The chain combines TRBV6-5 with TRBJ1-4; 9 positions agree with TRBD1. The germline V gene encodes CDR1 MNHEY and CDR2 SVGAGI. This CDR3 region has 16 residues. The J segment lost 9 bases and the V segment lost 0 bases, leaving 8 bases of the junction unmatched.

CDR3 residues: CASSPAGTGGEKLFF. The DNA of the CDR3 is TGCGCCAGCAGCCCGGCCGGGACAGGGGGCGAAAAACTGTTTTTT. The chain combines TRBV5-1 with TRBJ1-4; 12 nucleotides line up with TRBD1. This CDR3 is 15 amino acids long. The junction had 6 bases not matched to a gene; V was cut back by 4 bases and J by 8 bases. The V gene's germline CDR1 is SGHRS and CDR2 YFSETQ.

For the CDR3, the DNA is TGTGCCAGCAGCTTGAGGGGATCCTACGAGCAGTACTTC. It translates to CASSLRGSYEQYF. V gene TRBV11-3 combines with J gene TRBJ2-7; either TRBD1 or TRBD2 may supply D (5 bases each). CDR1 is SGHNT and CDR2 is YENEEA in the germline V gene. V lost 3 bases and J 1 base, leaving 7 bases between the germline ends. The CDR3 runs to 13 residues. Looking up the rest from reference TRBV11-3 and TRBJ2-7 gives the full variable domain: EAGVVQSPRYKIIEKKQPVAFWCNPISGHNTLYWYLQNLGQGPELLIRYENEEAVDDSQLPKDRFSAERLKGVDSTLKIQPAELGDSAVYLCASSLRGSYEQYFGPGTRLTVT.

V usage is TRBV10-2 and J usage is TRBJ2-7; D may match TRBD1 or TRBD2 (5 bases each). CDR1 is WSHSY, CDR2 SAAADI, per germline. V was shortened by 8 bases and J by 3 bases, with 17 bases between the two germline ends. There are 14 residues in the CDR3. CDR3 bases: TGCGCCAGCGGGGACGTTTCCGGAGTCTACGAGCAGTACTTC. It is translated as CASGDVSGVYEQYF.

The chain is built from TRBV9 and TRBJ2-1, with D possibly TRBD2 on 5 matching bases. Germline CDR1 reads SGDLS; CDR2 reads YYNGEE. The germline V and J ends were trimmed by 7 bases and 0 bases, with 17 bases remaining between them. The CDR3 length is 16 residues. In DNA form, the CDR3 reads TGTGCCAGCGAGCGTAGATCGGGGAGCTCCTACAATGAGCAGTTCTTC. Residues: CASERRSGSSYNEQFF.

The chain is built from TRBV28 and TRBJ2-5; possibly TRBD1 for D (5 bases). The CDR3 spans 15 residues. Germline assignment: CDR1 MDHEN and CDR2 SYDVKM. The V end was cut by 4 bases, the J end by 5 bases, with 17 bases between. CDR3 protein: CASSSDRAFQETQYF. For the CDR3, the DNA is TGTGCCAGCAGTTCCGACAGAGCTTTCCAGGAGACCCAGTACTTC. Supplemented by reference TRBV28 and TRBJ2-5, the full variable domain reads DVKVTQSSRYLVKRTGEKVFLECVQDMDHENMFWYRQDPGLGLRLIYFSYDVKMKEKGDIPEGYSVSREKKERFSLILESASTNQTSMYLCASSSDRAFQETQYFGPGTRLLVL.

This clone was seen a handful of times. The J gene is TRBJ1-1, the V gene TRBV7-9; D remains unclear. From germline, CDR1 is SEHNR and CDR2 FQNEAQ (reference sequence). V dropped 1 base and J dropped 5 bases, with 5 bases sitting between them. The CDR3 is made up of 12 amino acids. Here the CDR3 DNA reads TGTGCCAGCAGCTTAGGGGAGACTGAAGCTTTCTTT. This sequence encodes CASSLGETEAFF.

The chain carries TRBV28 and TRBJ1-1, with D perhaps TRBD1 (6 bases). Germline CDR1 MDHEN, CDR2 SYDVKM. The CDR3 is 13 residues long. V lost 5 bases to trimming and J lost 10 bases, with 17 bases between them. In DNA form, the CDR3 reads TGTGCCAGCAGTCCCTATGGGAGGGGGGGAGCTTTCTTT. Its translation is CASSPYGRGGAFF.

In DNA, the CDR3 is TGTGCCAGCAGCATCGGCTGGCAAGAGACCCAGTACTTC. Translating gives CASSIGWQETQYF. The V and J genes are TRBV7-9 and TRBJ2-5, with D hard to call. Germline V gene lookup returns CDR1 SEHNR and CDR2 FQNEAQ (reference sequence). CDR3 length: 13 amino acids. V was trimmed by 5 bases and J by 2 bases, leaving 9 bases between them. The variable domain in full, with the rest retrieved from reference TRBV7-9 and TRBJ2-5, is DTGVSQNPRHKITKRGQNVTFRCDPISEHNRLYWYRQTLGQGPEFLTYFQNEAQLEKSRLLSDRFSAERPKGSFSTLEIQRTEQGDSAMYLCASSIGWQETQYFGPGTRLLVL.

The chain couples TRBV9 to TRBJ2-5, with 9 bases fitting TRBD2. The CDR3 has 17 amino acids. With 3 bases clipped from V and 5 bases from J, the junction kept 14 bases outside the gene matches. The V gene's germline CDR1 is SGDLS and CDR2 YYNGEE. The CDR3 here is CASSAESSGAFFETQYF. The CDR3 bases are TGTGCCAGCAGCGCGGAGTCTAGCGGGGCATTTTTTGAGACCCAGTACTTC.

V is TRBV28 and J is TRBJ1-5, with unresolved D. V shed 6 bases and J shed 5 bases, with 11 bases lying between them. The CDR3 covers 13 residues. Looked up from germline, CDR1 is MDHEN and CDR2 is SYDVKM. The CDR3 here is CASRLPGDQPQHF. CDR3 sequence (DNA): TGTGCCAGCAGGCTTCCAGGCGATCAGCCCCAGCATTTT. The full variable domain, in which reference TRBV28 and TRBJ1-5 provide the parts outside the CDR3, is DVKVTQSSRYLVKRTGEKVFLECVQDMDHENMFWYRQDPGLGLRLIYFSYDVKMKEKGDIPEGYSVSREKKERFSLILESASTNQTSMYLCASRLPGDQPQHFGDGTRLSIL.

The genes are TRBV28 and TRBJ2-3, with TRBD2 matching over 14 bases. The trim removed 2 bases at V and 3 bases at J, leaving 4 bases unmatched. Per germline, CDR1 MDHEN and CDR2 SYDVKM. There are 17 residues in the CDR3. CDR3 loop: CASSLIGTSGSTDTQYF. Written as DNA, the CDR3 is TGTGCCAGCAGTTTAATAGGGACTAGCGGGAGTACAGATACGCAGTATTTT.

This chain connects TRBV7-9 to TRBJ2-3; D gene unclear. This CDR3 is 14 amino acids long. The V and J ends lost 2 bases and 6 bases respectively, with 12 bases between them. Germline V gives CDR1 SEHNR, CDR2 FQNEAQ (reference sequence). The CDR3 loop reads CASSLSTTGDTQYF. As DNA, the CDR3 is TGTGCCAGCAGCTTAAGCACAACCGGGGATACGCAGTATTTT.

The V gene is TRBV15, the J gene TRBJ1-5, with a tentative D call TRBD1 (5 bases). V lost 1 base, J lost 10 bases, and 17 bases lay in between. This CDR3 region has 15 residues. The germline V gene encodes CDR1 LNHNV and CDR2 YYDKDF (reference sequence). The CDR3 sequence: CATSRVPASTDPQHF. The CDR3 region has the DNA TGTGCCACCAGCAGAGTCCCCGCTTCGACAGATCCCCAGCATTTT.